Following are 25 T cell receptor beta chains from one sample sequenced in a study of blood T cell repertoires in COVID-19. Using immunoSEQ multiplex PCR, the repertoire was profiled, and TCRdb retains in-frame clones only, with some absent. Among 250,000 to 350,000 clones listed, around 85% were seen once. The sample was peripheral blood. These receptors were taken from a human donor with COVID-19, enrolled during active disease. The donor label of this sample is uncertain.

The chain employs TRBV5-4 and TRBJ2-7, with a possible D match to TRBD2 (5 bases). Trimming shortened V by 0 bases and J by 0 bases, and 16 bases separated the two germline ends. CDR3 size: 17 residues. CDR1 is SGHNT and CDR2 is YYREEE in the germline V gene (reference sequence). CDR3 region: CASSLGTSGGPSYEQYF. In DNA, the CDR3 is TGTGCCAGCAGCTTGGGGACCAGCGGAGGACCCTCCTACGAGCAGTACTTC.

This chain's CDR3 is CATLAAGLDEQYF. In nucleotides, the CDR3 is TGTGCCACCTTAGCGGCGGGGCTCGACGAGCAGTACTTC. The rearrangement joins TRBV19 to TRBJ2-7; the D gene is possibly TRBD2 (6 bases). V dropped 10 bases and J dropped 5 bases, with 18 bases sitting between them. There are 13 residues in the CDR3. From germline, CDR1 is LNHDA and CDR2 SQIVND (reference sequence). Full variable domain (remainder filled in from reference TRBV19 and TRBJ2-7): DGGITQSPKYLFRKEGQNVTLSCEQNLNHDAMYWYRQDPGQGLRLIYYSQIVNDFQKGDIAEGYSVSREKKESFPLTVTSAQKNPTAFYLCATLAAGLDEQYFGPGTRLTVT.

The chain couples TRBV3-1 (or the pseudogene TRBV3-2) to TRBJ2-5, with a weak D call TRBD2 (6 bases). Germline CDR1 LGHDT, CDR2 YNNKEL (reference sequence). There are 13 residues in the CDR3. DNA for the CDR3: TGTGCAGTATCACGCGGGCGGGGAGAGACCCAGTACTTC. Amino acids: CAVSRGRGETQYF.

V gene TRBV28 combines with J gene TRBJ2-5; weak D call: TRBD2 (6 bases). The V gene lost 3 bases and the J gene lost 2 bases, with 16 bases spanning the gap. Germline values: CDR1 MDHEN, CDR2 SYDVKM. This CDR3 is 16 amino acids long. The CDR3 region is CASSLQDGSPQETQYF. In DNA form, the CDR3 reads TGTGCCAGCAGTTTGCAGGACGGGAGCCCACAAGAGACCCAGTACTTC. Full variable domain (remainder filled in from reference TRBV28 and TRBJ2-5): DVKVTQSSRYLVKRTGEKVFLECVQDMDHENMFWYRQDPGLGLRLIYFSYDVKMKEKGDIPEGYSVSREKKERFSLILESASTNQTSMYLCASSLQDGSPQETQYFGPGTRLLVL.

The DNA of the CDR3 is TGTGCCAGCAGGGAGACTAGTCCCGGGGAGCTGTTTTTT. This codes for CASRETSPGELFF. The gene calls are TRBV2 and TRBJ2-2, with D possibly matching TRBD2 (6 bases). CDR3 length: 13 residues. Looked up from germline, CDR1 is SNHLY and CDR2 is FYNNEI. Trimming removed 6 bases from V and 6 bases from J, with 11 bases in between.

This clone was seen a single time. As DNA, the CDR3 is TGCGCCAGCAGCTTGGCCCCCGAGGGGGGGTTGGAGCAGTTCTTC. Translating gives CASSLAPEGGLEQFF. V gene TRBV5-1 combines with J gene TRBJ2-1, with D possibly TRBD2 on 7 matching bases. The V end was cut by 0 bases, the J end by 10 bases, with 17 bases between. The length of the CDR3 is 15 residues. Germline lookup yields CDR1 SGHRS and CDR2 YFSETQ. Full variable domain (remainder filled in from reference TRBV5-1 and TRBJ2-1): KAGVTQTPRYLIKTRGQQVTLSCSPISGHRSVSWYQQTPGQGLQFLFEYFSETQRNKGNFPGRFSGRQFSNSRSEMNVSTLELGDSALYLCASSLAPEGGLEQFFGPGTRLTVL.

The chain recombines TRBV18 with TRBJ1-3; maybe TRBD1 (5 bases). V was cut by 4 bases and J by 4 bases, with 11 bases left in between. CDR3 length: 14 residues. Germline V lookup: CDR1 KGHSH, CDR2 LQKENI. The CDR3 DNA reads TGTGCCAGCTCACTCCGACAGCTGGGAAACACCATATATTTT. Translated: CASSLRQLGNTIYF. Together with reference TRBV18 and TRBJ1-3, the CDR3 gives the full variable domain: NAGVMQNPRHLVRRRGQEARLRCSPMKGHSHVYWYRQLPEEGLKFMVYLQKENIIDESGMPKERFSAEFPKEGPSILRIQQVVRGDSAAYFCASSLRQLGNTIYFGEGSWLTVV.

This clone was seen only once. The V gene is TRBV28, the J gene TRBJ2-1; TRBD2 might be the D (6 bases). V lost 6 bases, J lost 0 bases, and 12 bases lay in between. The V gene's germline CDR1 is MDHEN and CDR2 SYDVKM. The CDR3 totals 15 residues. CDR3 nucleotides: TGTGCCAGCAGGCCTGGCGGGAACTCCTACAATGAGCAGTTCTTC. Its translation is CASRPGGNSYNEQFF.

This chain connects TRBV6-4 to TRBJ2-1, with TRBD2 matching 7 bases. The CDR3 runs 15 residues. The V gene's germline CDR1 is MRHNA and CDR2 SNTAGT. The junction had 4 bases not matched to a gene; V was cut back by 4 bases and J by 1 base. CDR3 sequence (DNA): TGTGCCAGCAGTGTACAACTAGCGTCCTACAATGAGCAGTTCTTC. This sequence encodes CASSVQLASYNEQFF.

This chain connects TRBV6-5 to TRBJ2-5, with TRBD2 as a possible D gene (5 bases). Germline V gene lookup returns CDR1 MNHEY and CDR2 SVGAGI. The CDR3 runs 15 residues. The ends were cut back, 6 bases at V and 9 bases at J, with 23 bases in the middle. CDR3 residues: CASSPRSGSNSAQYF. CDR3 bases: TGTGCCAGCAGCCCACGCTCGGGGAGTAACTCCGCCCAGTACTTC.

This chain connects TRBV27 to TRBJ1-2; TRBD1 matches at 8 bases. This CDR3 has 15 amino acids. Germline V gene lookup returns CDR1 MNHEY and CDR2 SMNVEV (reference sequence). V gave up 4 bases and J gave up 4 bases; unmatched junction bases: 8. CDR3 residues: CASSWTGQGSYGYTF. Here the CDR3 DNA reads TGTGCCAGCAGTTGGACAGGGCAGGGAAGCTATGGCTACACCTTC.

This clone was picked up many times. The chain employs TRBV7-3 and TRBJ2-7; 12 positions agree with TRBD2. The ends lost 5 bases at V and 7 bases at J; junction bases unmatched: 9. This CDR3 is 15 amino acids long. CDR1 and CDR2 from the germline V gene are SGHTA and FQGTGA. The CDR3: CASSLGLAGSREQYF. In DNA, the CDR3 is TGTGCCAGCAGCCTTGGACTAGCGGGGTCCCGGGAGCAGTACTTC.

This clone came up once. The chain joins TRBV28 to TRBJ1-3; D remains ambiguous. Germline CDR1 and CDR2: MDHEN and SYDVKM. The CDR3 runs 10 residues. The V and J ends lost 5 bases and 9 bases respectively, with 5 bases between them. For the CDR3, the DNA is TGTGCCAGCAGTACAGTCACCATATATTTT. It specifies CASSTVTIYF.

The CDR3 DNA reads TGTGCCAGTAGTGCCGACAGGGGGAACACTGAAGCTTTCTTT. Protein sequence: CASSADRGNTEAFF. V usage is TRBV19 and J usage is TRBJ1-1; TRBD1 matches 8 bases. This CDR3 is 14 amino acids long. Germline-derived CDR1 and CDR2 are LNHDA and SQIVND (reference sequence). V dropped 5 bases and J dropped 1; count of bases not matched to a gene: 3.

This clone has a handful of counts. The chain has TRBV7-9 and TRBJ1-2, with 9 bases identical to TRBD1. V dropped 8 bases and J dropped 3; count of bases not matched to a gene: 7. The CDR3 loop spans 14 amino acids. Germline CDR1 SEHNR, CDR2 FQNEAQ (reference sequence). This CDR3 is CASEPGTGHYGYTF. The CDR3 region has the DNA TGTGCCAGCGAGCCGGGGACAGGGCACTATGGCTACACCTTC.

This clone was counted ten times or more. The chain joins TRBV11-3 to TRBJ2-7, with TRBD1 matching 8 bases. The CDR3 is made up of 14 amino acids. The germline gives CDR1 SGHNT, CDR2 YENEEA. The trim removed 5 bases at V and 1 base at J, leaving 4 bases unmatched. The CDR3 loop is CASSRDRSSYEQYF. CDR3 coding DNA: TGTGCCAGCAGCCGGGACAGGAGTTCCTACGAGCAGTACTTC.

This chain uses TRBV6-6 with TRBJ1-1; 7 bases are shared with TRBD1. Germline CDR1 is MNHNY and CDR2 is SVGAGI (reference sequence). The V gene end was trimmed by 6 bases and the J gene end by 1 base; junction bases not matched to a gene: 5. This CDR3 has 14 amino acids. The CDR3 region has the DNA TGTGCCAGCAGACCCGGGACAGCGAACACTGAAGCTTTCTTT. Its translation: CASRPGTANTEAFF.

The chain couples TRBV5-1 to TRBJ1-1; unclear D gene. Germline CDR1 and CDR2: SGHRS and YFSETQ. Trimming cost V 0 bases and J 1 base, with 13 bases left between them. The length of the CDR3 is 16 residues. The CDR3 DNA follows: TGCGCCAGCAGCTTGGCGTCCGGGTTTCAGAACACTGAAGCTTTCTTT. It encodes CASSLASGFQNTEAFF.

This rearrangement joins TRBV3-1 (or the pseudogene TRBV3-2) to TRBJ2-3; D gene unclear. The germline CDR1 and CDR2 sequences are LGHDT and YNNKEL (reference sequence). CDR3 length: 15 amino acids. The V gene lost 0 bases and the J gene lost 8 bases, with 15 bases spanning the gap. CDR3 loop: CASSQDWATTVTQYF. The CDR3 nucleotides read TGTGCCAGCAGCCAAGATTGGGCTACCACTGTTACGCAGTATTTT.

The V call is TRBV5-1, the J call TRBJ2-7; D is uncertain. V gave up 0 bases and J gave up 3 bases, with 7 bases separating them. Germline V gene data show CDR1 as SGHRS and CDR2 as YFSETQ. The CDR3 sequence is 13 residues long. The CDR3 DNA reads as TGCGCCAGCAGCTTGGGCGTCGGCTACGAGCAGTACTTC. Translation gives CASSLGVGYEQYF. Supplemented by reference TRBV5-1 and TRBJ2-7, the full variable domain reads KAGVTQTPRYLIKTRGQQVTLSCSPISGHRSVSWYQQTPGQGLQFLFEYFSETQRNKGNFPGRFSGRQFSNSRSEMNVSTLELGDSALYLCASSLGVGYEQYFGPGTRLTVT.

This clone is a singleton in its sample. The chain employs TRBV5-1 and TRBJ2-7; the D is unclear. The CDR3 runs 15 residues. Per the germline V gene, CDR1 is SGHRS and CDR2 is YFSETQ. Trimming took off 0 bases at V and 0 bases at J, with 10 bases between the two ends. CDR3: CASSLAAESSYEQYF. The CDR3, as DNA: TGCGCCAGCAGCTTGGCGGCGGAGAGCTCCTACGAGCAGTACTTC.

A few counts support this clone. V is TRBV19 and J is TRBJ2-1; D may be TRBD2 (6 bases). The CDR3 loop spans 11 amino acids. The ends were cut back, 8 bases at V and 9 bases at J, with 11 bases in the middle. CDR1 and CDR2 from the germline V gene are LNHDA and SQIVND (reference sequence). The CDR3 sequence is CASWGDGEQFF. As DNA, the CDR3 is TGTGCCAGTTGGGGGGACGGTGAGCAGTTCTTC.

J is TRBJ1-4 and V is TRBV5-1; 9 bases fit TRBD1. Trimming removed 2 bases from V and 4 bases from J; junction bases left unmatched: 6. Per germline, CDR1 SGHRS and CDR2 YFSETQ. The CDR3 loop spans 16 amino acids. The CDR3 loop reads CASSLTGGPNNEKLFF. CDR3 nucleotide sequence: TGCGCCAGCAGCTTAACAGGGGGCCCTAATAATGAAAAACTGTTTTTT.

This clone was observed a handful of times. The chain employs TRBV6-1 and TRBJ1-1; tentatively, D is TRBD1 (5 bases). Trimming removed 1 base at V and 5 bases at J, with 11 bases between. Germline values: CDR1 MNHNS, CDR2 SASEGT. CDR3 length: 14 amino acids. Here the CDR3 DNA reads TGTGCCAGCAGTGAAGTCTGGGGGGAGACTGAAGCTTTCTTT. Its protein product is CASSEVWGETEAFF.

This clone was detected once. The chain recombines TRBV29-1 with TRBJ1-1; D perhaps matches TRBD1 (6 bases). From germline, CDR1 is SQVTM and CDR2 ANQGSEA. This CDR3 comprises 12 residues. The germline V and J ends were trimmed by 4 bases and 1 base, with 7 bases remaining between them. CDR3 nucleotide sequence: TGCAGCGTTGGGGGACAGAACACTGAAGCTTTCTTT. Its protein is CSVGGQNTEAFF.